This T cell receptor beta chain was obtained from a study of shared clonotypes between healthy human individuals. J was trimmed by 1 base and V by 6 bases; bases with no gene match: 5. There are 14 residues in the CDR3. Germline V lookup: CDR1 SEHNR, CDR2 FQNEAQ (reference sequence). Some clones are missing from TCRdb's copy, which holds only in-frame ones; the method was immunoSEQ multiplex PCR. This table has roughly 640,000 clones, about 74% appearing once. J is TRBJ1-1 and V is TRBV7-9, with 7 nucleotides matching TRBD1. Sequencing used memory CD4+ T cells sorted from blood. Subset specified: CD45RA-negative fraction. This receptor was identified in a woman in her 30s in good health. The CDR3 loop reads CASRGQESNTEAFF. CDR3 nucleotide sequence: TGTGCCAGCAGAGGACAGGAGTCGAACACTGAAGCTTTCTTT.